This T cell receptor beta chain was sequenced during a study of blood T cell repertoires in COVID-19 (dated by TCRdb to 2018 to 2021). Study-wide context: Samples from collaborators originated in the United States, Italy and Spain and spanned both the acute and convalescent phases of COVID-19. The material from the prospective study consisted of cDNA or gDNA derived from T cells, B-cell-depleted T cells, or PBMCs. Subjects who had been exposed to COVID-19, were actively infected with it, or had recovered from it provided the deeply sampled blood TCRbeta repertoires that made up the dataset. The repertoires were made available in a free public database intended to serve as a resource for research on the immune response to SARS-CoV-2. Samples came from the ongoing ImmuneRACE study (first 160 participants) plus 1,254 subjects from 6 global collaborators. The sample metadata nearly always contained a de-identified subject ID, COVID-19 status, age in years and sex. HLA class I and class II types, where available, came from metadata supplied by the sample provider rather than from assay-based typing. Broad study findings and their caveats: The amount of clinical and demographic metadata varied by source and participant and was provided uncurated.

The CDR3 starts with the cysteine, ends with the phenylalanine, and has 18 residues. CDR3 DNA is the only sequence kept; it has 54 bases, read in frame from the first base. Participants in the prospective study were enrolled through a virtual design, were aged about 18 to 100 years, and lived in roughly 26 United States geographic areas. In the prospective study, participants were assigned to cohorts based on the clinical history participants reported in a screening survey and a study questionnaire. Recovered participants in ImmuneRACE Cohort 3 were defined by two consecutive negative NP/OP PCR tests, clearance by a healthcare professional, or resolution of symptoms. Each participant in the prospective study had whole blood, serum and a nasopharyngeal or oropharyngeal swab collected by mobile phlebotomists. Over a 2-month period, participants in the prospective study had the option of providing additional blood draws and questionnaires. Before DNA extraction, prospective study blood samples were shipped either frozen or at room temperature.

As concerns this clone: The specificity of this receptor is unknown. No per-base quality is available; no much larger clone lies one base away.

TCRbeta CDR3 regions were amplified from genomic DNA by means of the immunoSEQ Assay, a bias-controlled multiplex PCR. The authors' pipeline ran thus. The number of nucleated cells in each sample was estimated by amplification of reference gene primers within the assay. Sequence reads were collapsed and filtered to measure the absolute abundance of every unique TCRbeta CDR3 rearrangement. For each sample, productive Simpson clonality was calculated as the square root of Simpson's diversity index across productive rearrangements. TCRdb's version of the immuneACCESS table is confined to in-frame rearrangements and falls short of the full clone set. An unresolved V gene accounts for under half of the shortfall where checked; the remainder is of unknown origin. V, J and clone size reflect that table, while D and trimming were determined from the DNA. For this sample the table gives 250,000 to 300,000 clones, of which approximately 85% were detected only once. The ten largest make up around 0.92% of the sample.

The chain is assembled from TRBV21-1 and TRBJ1-5; the table calls TRBD1, which could not be checked here. TRBV21-1 is a pseudogene segment. Sequencing used PBMCs or T cells enriched from blood (not recorded which). This TCR was recovered from a young woman who had recovered from COVID-19. The DNA reads as follows: TGTGCCAGCAGCAAGAGATTTGGGGGGACAGCGTTATATCAGCCCCAGCATTTT. This gives the protein CASSKRFGGTALYQPQHF.